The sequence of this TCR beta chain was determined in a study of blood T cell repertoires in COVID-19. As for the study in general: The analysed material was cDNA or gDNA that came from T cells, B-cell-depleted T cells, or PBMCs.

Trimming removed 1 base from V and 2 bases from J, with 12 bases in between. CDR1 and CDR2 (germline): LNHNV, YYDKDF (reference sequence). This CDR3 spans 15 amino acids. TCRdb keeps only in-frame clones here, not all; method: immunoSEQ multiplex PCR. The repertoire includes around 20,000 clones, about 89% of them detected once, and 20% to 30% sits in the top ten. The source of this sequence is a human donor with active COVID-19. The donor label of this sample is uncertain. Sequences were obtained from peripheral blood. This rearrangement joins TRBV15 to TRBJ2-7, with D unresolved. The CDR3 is CATSRGGGSTYEQYF. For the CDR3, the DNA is TGTGCCACCAGCAGAGGTGGCGGCAGCACCTACGAGCAGTACTTC.